This T cell receptor (beta chain) was recovered during a study of beta chain features in type 1 diabetes. Study-wide findings and caveats: Type 1 diabetes patients showed a moderate but significant shortening of TCRB CDR3s in all four CD4+ subsets. Naive, central memory and regulatory TCRB repertoires appeared more similar among patients than healthy donors. At VDJ recombination sites, type 1 diabetes patients had fewer insertions and more deleted nucleotides. A possible short-template PCR bias applies equally to patients and controls.

This clone was seen a handful of times. Its cognate antigen is unknown. As every portion of the isolated RNA was reverse transcribed, the sequencing read expressed TCRB transcripts. TCRdb's table, derived via immunoSEQ multiplex PCR, lists solely in-frame clones and lacks some. The table has under 400,000 clones, over 9.5% seen once. Input material: naive CD4+ T cells from blood. This receptor was identified in a woman aged 18-29 years with type 1 diabetes.

CDR3 sequence: CASSVASLSGNEQFF. The CDR3 nucleotides read TGTGCCAGCAGCGTAGCTTCCTTGTCCGGCAATGAGCAGTTCTTC. The rearrangement uses TRBV9 and TRBJ2-1, with D unclear. Deletions cut 0 bases from V and 6 bases from J, with 13 bases between. The CDR3 sequence is 15 residues long. CDR1 SGDLS and CDR2 YYNGEE come from the germline V gene.